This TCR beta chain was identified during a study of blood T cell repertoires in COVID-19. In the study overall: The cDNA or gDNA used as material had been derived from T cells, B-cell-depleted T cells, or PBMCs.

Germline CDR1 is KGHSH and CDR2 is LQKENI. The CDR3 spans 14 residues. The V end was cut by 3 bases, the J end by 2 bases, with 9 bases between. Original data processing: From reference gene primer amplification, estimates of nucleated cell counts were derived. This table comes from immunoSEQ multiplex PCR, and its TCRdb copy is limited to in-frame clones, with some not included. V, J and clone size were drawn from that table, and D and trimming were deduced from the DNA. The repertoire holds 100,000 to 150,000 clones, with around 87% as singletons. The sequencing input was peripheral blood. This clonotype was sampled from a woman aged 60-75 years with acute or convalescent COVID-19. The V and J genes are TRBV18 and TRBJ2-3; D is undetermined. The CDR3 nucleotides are TGTGCCAGCTCACCCGGTCTCCTCACAGATACGCAGTATTTT. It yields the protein CASSPGLLTDTQYF.